The 30 T cell receptor beta chains given below trace back to one sample, sequenced in a study of blood T cell repertoires in COVID-19. The table came from immunoSEQ multiplex PCR; TCRdb's copy has only in-frame clones and leaves some out. The repertoire consists of 180,000 or so clones, with around 86% occurring once and the leading ten covering 0.99%. Input material: peripheral blood. All receptors come from a man in his late teens or twenties with acute or convalescent COVID-19.

CDR3 coding DNA: TGTGCCAGCAGCACCGTCGGGGGGGAGGGCTATGGCTACACCTTC. This gives the protein CASSTVGGEGYGYTF. The rearrangement links TRBV25-1 to TRBJ1-2; weak D call: TRBD1 (5 bases). V was cut by 6 bases and J by 4 bases, with 18 bases left in between. The CDR3 runs to 15 residues. Per germline, CDR1 MGHDK and CDR2 SYGVNS.

This clone was detected only once. This sequence joins TRBV5-1 and TRBJ2-1; 8 nucleotides match TRBD1. CDR3 length: 15 amino acids. The V gene's germline CDR1 is SGHRS and CDR2 YFSETQ. Trimming removed 3 bases from V and 6 bases from J; junction bases left unmatched: 8. The chain's CDR3 is CASSYRTGSANEQFF. As DNA, the CDR3 is TGCGCCAGCAGCTACCGGACAGGGTCGGCCAATGAGCAGTTCTTC.

V and J are TRBV6-6 and TRBJ1-4; 9 bases match TRBD1. The J segment lost 5 bases and the V segment lost 7 bases, leaving 8 bases of the junction unmatched. The germline V gene encodes CDR1 MNHNY and CDR2 SVGAGI (reference sequence). The CDR3 loop spans 15 amino acids. In nucleotides, the CDR3 is TGTGCCAGCAACTTATCCGGGACAGGGAATGAAAAACTGTTTTTT. The encoded protein is CASNLSGTGNEKLFF.

This clone was recorded only once. The chain joins TRBV18 to TRBJ2-5; perhaps TRBD1 as D (5 bases). The V gene lost 6 bases and the J gene lost 1 base, with 9 bases spanning the gap. The CDR3 is 13 residues long. Looked up from germline, CDR1 is KGHSH and CDR2 is LQKENI. The CDR3 reads CASSFRVQETQYF. The CDR3 DNA sequence: TGTGCCAGCTCGTTCAGGGTCCAAGAGACCCAGTACTTC.

This clone appeared once. The CDR3 loop is CASSEETVGYTF. Written as DNA, the CDR3 is TGTGCCAGCAGTGAAGAAACGGTTGGCTACACCTTC. The chain carries TRBV2 and TRBJ1-2; no firm D call. This CDR3 comprises 12 residues. Trimming took off 1 base at V and 7 bases at J, with 7 bases between the two ends. Germline CDR1 is SNHLY and CDR2 is FYNNEI. The full variable domain, its missing parts supplied by reference TRBV2 and TRBJ1-2, is EPEVTQTPSHQVTQMGQEVILRCVPISNHLYFYWYRQILGQKVEFLVSFYNNEISEKSEIFDDQFSVERPDGSNFTLKIRSTKLEDSAMYFCASSEETVGYTFGSGTRLTVV.

The chain uses TRBV5-5 and TRBJ1-2, with D tentatively TRBD1 (5 bases). Trimming shortened V by 4 bases and J by 1 base, and 8 bases separated the two germline ends. The CDR3 covers 13 residues. The germline gives CDR1 SGHKS, CDR2 YYEKEE (reference sequence). The DNA of the CDR3 is TGTGCCAGCAGCGGGACTGATAACTATGGCTACACCTTC. Its protein product is CASSGTDNYGYTF.

Here the CDR3 DNA reads TGTGCCAGTAGTCCCCTCGGGAGAGGGTGGACAGATACGCAGTATTTT. As protein: CASSPLGRGWTDTQYF. The chain links TRBV19 to TRBJ2-3, with D maybe TRBD2 (6 bases). This CDR3 is 16 amino acids long. Germline lookup yields CDR1 LNHDA and CDR2 SQIVND (reference sequence). Deletions cut 5 bases from V and 3 bases from J, with 18 bases between.

The J gene is TRBJ2-7, the V gene TRBV4-1; tentative D call: TRBD2 (6 bases). Germline CDR1 MGHRA, CDR2 YSYEKL. The V gene lost 4 bases and the J gene lost 2 bases, with 12 bases spanning the gap. The CDR3 runs 14 residues. For the CDR3, the DNA is TGCGCCAGCAGCCCCTCGGACTACGCCTACGAGCAGTACTTC. This translates into CASSPSDYAYEQYF.

The chain employs TRBV19 and TRBJ1-1; D perhaps matches TRBD1 (5 bases). This CDR3 comprises 13 residues. Germline CDR1 reads LNHDA; CDR2 reads SQIVND (reference sequence). V was trimmed by 10 bases and J by 6 bases, leaving 18 bases between them. The CDR3, as DNA: TGTGCCATCTCTAGGGGTGGGTTGGCTGAAGCTTTCTTT. Translation gives CAISRGGLAEAFF. The complete variable domain, with remaining parts taken from reference TRBV19 and TRBJ1-1, reads DGGITQSPKYLFRKEGQNVTLSCEQNLNHDAMYWYRQDPGQGLRLIYYSQIVNDFQKGDIAEGYSVSREKKESFPLTVTSAQKNPTAFYLCAISRGGLAEAFFGQGTRLTVV.

This sequence joins TRBV28 and TRBJ1-4, with D perhaps matching TRBD1 (5 bases). This CDR3 is built from 14 residues. The germline V gene encodes CDR1 MDHEN and CDR2 SYDVKM. Trimming shortened V by 2 bases and J by 7 bases, and 11 bases separated the two germline ends. The CDR3 region is CASSLSRVGEKLFF. The CDR3 coding sequence is TGTGCCAGCAGTTTAAGCAGGGTCGGTGAAAAACTGTTTTTT. Drawing the rest from reference TRBV28 and TRBJ1-4, the complete variable domain is DVKVTQSSRYLVKRTGEKVFLECVQDMDHENMFWYRQDPGLGLRLIYFSYDVKMKEKGDIPEGYSVSREKKERFSLILESASTNQTSMYLCASSLSRVGEKLFFGSGTQLSVL.

This clone was recorded once. The rearrangement joins TRBV5-5 to TRBJ1-5, with D possibly being TRBD1 (5 bases). Germline-derived CDR1 and CDR2 are SGHKS and YYEKEE (reference sequence). CDR3 length: 13 residues. V was pared by 1 base and J by 5 bases, with 7 bases between. The CDR3 protein is CASSLTGDQPQHF. CDR3 nucleotides: TGTGCCAGCAGCTTGACAGGAGATCAGCCCCAGCATTTT.

This clone appeared once. The CDR3 region is CASSLALGGPETQYF. DNA for the CDR3: TGTGCCAGCAGCTTAGCATTGGGGGGTCCGGAGACCCAGTACTTC. The rearrangement uses TRBV7-9 and TRBJ2-5; a weak D match, TRBD2 (6 bases). Germline CDR1 and CDR2: SEHNR and FQNEAQ (reference sequence). The CDR3 spans 15 residues. The ends were cut back, 0 bases at V and 5 bases at J, with 13 bases in the middle.

The V gene is TRBV18, the J gene TRBJ2-5; 9 positions match TRBD1. The CDR3 covers 13 residues. Germline CDR1 KGHSH, CDR2 LQKENI. V lost 4 bases, J lost 5 bases, and 2 bases stayed unmatched. The chain's CDR3 is CASSLGQGETQYF. In DNA, the CDR3 is TGTGCCAGCTCACTGGGACAGGGCGAGACCCAGTACTTC. The full variable domain, in which reference TRBV18 and TRBJ2-5 provide the parts outside the CDR3, is NAGVMQNPRHLVRRRGQEARLRCSPMKGHSHVYWYRQLPEEGLKFMVYLQKENIIDESGMPKERFSAEFPKEGPSILRIQQVVRGDSAAYFCASSLGQGETQYFGPGTRLLVL.

The J gene is TRBJ2-3, the V gene TRBV7-9; unclear D gene. Trimming took off 5 bases at V and 2 bases at J, with 17 bases between the two ends. Germline V gene data show CDR1 as SEHNR and CDR2 as FQNEAQ (reference sequence). The CDR3 is 16 amino acids. CDR3 region: CASSPAWARDTDTQYF. The CDR3 DNA follows: TGTGCCAGCAGCCCCGCTTGGGCCCGCGACACAGATACGCAGTATTTT.

The chain carries TRBV6-1 and TRBJ1-3; D is unresolved. Germline-derived CDR1 and CDR2 are MNHNS and SASEGT. The CDR3 is 14 residues long. Trimming stripped 3 bases from V and 1 base from J, with 7 bases between. CDR3: CASSEGGSGNTIYF. The DNA of the CDR3 is TGTGCCAGCAGTGAGGGAGGGTCTGGAAACACCATATATTTT.

This clone turned up a few times. The chain is built from TRBV18 and TRBJ2-2; D perhaps matches TRBD1 (5 bases). Deletions cut 2 bases from V and 1 base from J, with 8 bases between. The CDR3 has 15 residues. Germline V gives CDR1 KGHSH, CDR2 LQKENI. The CDR3 sequence is CASSPRTLNTGELFF. The DNA of the CDR3 is TGTGCCAGCTCACCAAGGACACTGAACACCGGGGAGCTGTTTTTT.

The gene calls are TRBV25-1 and TRBJ2-1; 8 positions agree with TRBD1. Germline CDR1 MGHDK, CDR2 SYGVNS. The ends lost 4 bases at V and 0 bases at J; junction bases unmatched: 5. CDR3 length equals 16 residues. CDR3 nucleotide sequence: TGTGCCAGCAGTGGATGGACAGGGAGCTCCTACAATGAGCAGTTCTTC. It encodes CASSGWTGSSYNEQFF.

This rearrangement joins TRBV18 to TRBJ2-7; D might be TRBD2 (6 bases). The CDR3 is made up of 15 amino acids. V was cut by 2 bases and J by 0 bases, with 11 bases left in between. Germline CDR1 is KGHSH and CDR2 is LQKENI. As DNA, the CDR3 is TGTGCCAGCTCACCAGACGGGACTCGCTCCTACGAGCAGTACTTC. Residues: CASSPDGTRSYEQYF. The full variable domain, its missing parts supplied by reference TRBV18 and TRBJ2-7, is NAGVMQNPRHLVRRRGQEARLRCSPMKGHSHVYWYRQLPEEGLKFMVYLQKENIIDESGMPKERFSAEFPKEGPSILRIQQVVRGDSAAYFCASSPDGTRSYEQYFGPGTRLTVT.

This chain links TRBV28 with TRBJ2-7; 9 bases are shared with TRBD1. The CDR3 contains 16 residues. V lost 6 bases to trimming and J lost 4 bases; unmatched junction nucleotides: 13. CDR1 is MDHEN and CDR2 is SYDVKM in the germline V gene. The chain's CDR3 is CASRVDPNRGLYEQYF. CDR3 DNA sequence: TGTGCCAGCAGAGTGGACCCTAACAGGGGGCTTTACGAGCAGTACTTC.

This clone has just a few counts. The rearrangement joins TRBV24-1 to TRBJ1-2, with D tentatively TRBD1 (5 bases). Germline lookup yields CDR1 KGHDR and CDR2 SFDVKD. V gave up 3 bases and J gave up 1 base, with 11 bases separating them. This CDR3 spans 15 amino acids. CDR3 protein: CATSDTRTLNYGYTF. CDR3 in DNA: TGTGCCACCAGTGATACCCGGACACTTAACTATGGCTACACCTTC.

This chain joins TRBV11-3 and TRBJ2-3; a weak D match, TRBD2 (5 bases). There are 12 residues in the CDR3. CDR1 is SGHNT and CDR2 is YENEEA in the germline V gene. Trimming pared 5 bases from V and 4 bases from J, leaving 7 bases between. The CDR3: CASSDSADTQYF. The CDR3 nucleotides are TGTGCCAGCAGCGATAGCGCAGATACGCAGTATTTT.

The gene calls are TRBV2 and TRBJ2-5, with 11 bases that match TRBD1. Per the germline V gene, CDR1 is SNHLY and CDR2 is FYNNEI. The V gene end was trimmed by 9 bases and the J gene end by 4 bases; junction bases not matched to a gene: 7. The CDR3 length is 14 residues. CDR3 sequence reads: CARGDRGAGETQYF. The CDR3 coding sequence is TGTGCCAGGGGGGACAGGGGGGCCGGAGAGACCCAGTACTTC. Variable domain in full (rest from reference TRBV2 and TRBJ2-5): EPEVTQTPSHQVTQMGQEVILRCVPISNHLYFYWYRQILGQKVEFLVSFYNNEISEKSEIFDDQFSVERPDGSNFTLKIRSTKLEDSAMYFCARGDRGAGETQYFGPGTRLLVL.

The chain employs TRBV7-2 and TRBJ1-2; 8 bases line up with TRBD1. The CDR3 extends over 12 amino acids. The V segment lost 4 bases and the J segment 9 bases; nucleotides outside the gene matches: 4. Germline CDR1 and CDR2: SGHTA and FQGNSA. The CDR3 sequence: CASSSRQGRYTF. The CDR3 bases are TGTGCCAGCAGCTCTCGACAGGGGCGCTACACCTTC.

The V and J genes are TRBV5-1 and TRBJ2-2, with D perhaps matching TRBD2 (6 bases). This CDR3 comprises 16 residues. The germline V gene encodes CDR1 SGHRS and CDR2 YFSETQ. V lost 0 bases, J lost 4 bases, and 13 bases lay in between. CDR3 loop: CASSLARDSTTGELFF. CDR3 bases: TGCGCCAGCAGCTTGGCCCGGGACTCAACCACCGGGGAGCTGTTTTTT.

The chain links TRBV7-9 to TRBJ1-2, with 11 positions matching TRBD1. Per germline, CDR1 SEHNR and CDR2 FQNEAQ (reference sequence). V was clipped by 0 bases and J by 8 bases; unmatched bases: 8. CDR3 length equals 16 residues. The CDR3 bases are TGTGCCAGCAGCTTAGCGTTTGGACAGGGGGCCTACGGCTACACCTTC. Its translation: CASSLAFGQGAYGYTF.

The chain combines TRBV28 with TRBJ2-7; 7 positions match TRBD1. J lost 3 bases, V lost 4 bases, and 9 bases had no gene match. The length of the CDR3 is 15 residues. CDR1 and CDR2 (germline): MDHEN, SYDVKM. This CDR3 is CASSSPTNRGYEQYV. The CDR3 region has the DNA TGTGCCAGCAGTTCCCCAACCAACAGGGGCTACGAGCAGTACGTC.

This rearrangement joins TRBV4-1 to TRBJ2-7; 10 bases agree with TRBD1. This CDR3 spans 16 amino acids. Germline V gene data show CDR1 as MGHRA and CDR2 as YSYEKL. The junction had 7 bases not matched to a gene; V was cut back by 3 bases and J by 2 bases. CDR3 nucleotide sequence: TGCGCCAGCAGCCAGGTTTCGGGGACAGGGGCCTACGAGCAGTACTTC. It specifies CASSQVSGTGAYEQYF.

The V call is TRBV12-3 or TRBV12-4, the J call TRBJ1-2, with TRBD1 matching 7 bases. This CDR3 comprises 13 residues. V was clipped by 3 bases and J by 6 bases; unmatched bases: 4. In nucleotides, the CDR3 is TGTGCCAGCAGTTTTGGACAGGCCCATGGCTACACCTTC. Its translation: CASSFGQAHGYTF.

This clone was seen only a few times. The chain links TRBV5-5 to TRBJ1-5, with D maybe TRBD1 (5 bases). CDR1 is SGHKS, CDR2 YYEKEE, per germline (reference sequence). The CDR3 covers 13 residues. V lost 0 bases, J lost 9 bases, and 10 bases lay in between. The CDR3 DNA follows: TGTGCCAGCAGCTTGGGCGGGGACCCGCCCCAGCATTTT. As protein: CASSLGGDPPQHF.

Written as DNA, the CDR3 is TGTGCCAGCAGCTCCAACCCGGGACAGGGCACTGAAGCTTTCTTT. Translating gives CASSSNPGQGTEAFF. The V and J genes are TRBV7-2 and TRBJ1-1; 9 positions match TRBD1. V gave up 4 bases and J gave up 4 bases; unmatched junction bases: 7. The CDR3 totals 15 residues. Looked up from germline, CDR1 is SGHTA and CDR2 is FQGNSA. The whole variable domain, remainder taken from reference TRBV7-2 and TRBJ1-1, is GAGVSQSPSNKVTEKGKDVELRCDPISGHTALYWYRQSLGQGLEFLIYFQGNSAPDKSGLPSDRFSAERTGGSVSTLTIQRTQQEDSAVYLCASSSNPGQGTEAFFGQGTRLTVV.